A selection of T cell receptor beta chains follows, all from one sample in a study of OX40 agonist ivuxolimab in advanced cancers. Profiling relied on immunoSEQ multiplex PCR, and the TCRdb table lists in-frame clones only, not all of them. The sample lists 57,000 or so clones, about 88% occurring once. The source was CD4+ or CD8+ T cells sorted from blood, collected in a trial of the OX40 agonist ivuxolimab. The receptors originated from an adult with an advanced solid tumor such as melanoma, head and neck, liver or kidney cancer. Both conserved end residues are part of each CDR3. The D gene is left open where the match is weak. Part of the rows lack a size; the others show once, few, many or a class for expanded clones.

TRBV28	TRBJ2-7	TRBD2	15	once	CASRNGGRVSYEQYF	TGTGCCAGCAGGAATGGCGGGAGGGTTAGTTACGAGCAGTACTTC
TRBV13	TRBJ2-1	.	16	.	CASSRGARSSYNEQFF	TGTGCCAGCAGCCGCGGGGCTCGATCATCCTACAATGAGCAGTTCTTC
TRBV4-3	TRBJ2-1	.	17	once	CASSQEVSGTFYNEQFF	TGCGCCAGCAGCCAAGAAGTTTCCGGGACCTTTTACAATGAGCAGTTCTTC
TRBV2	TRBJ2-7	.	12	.	CASLESTYEQYF	TGTGCCAGCTTGGAGAGTACCTACGAGCAGTACTTC
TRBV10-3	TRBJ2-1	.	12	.	CAISASRNEQFF	TGTGCCATCAGTGCCTCTAGGAATGAGCAGTTCTTC
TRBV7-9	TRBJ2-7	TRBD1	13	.	CASSDRVTYEQYF	TGTGCCAGCAGCGACAGGGTAACCTACGAGCAGTACTTC
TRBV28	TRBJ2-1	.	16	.	CASSRYGAGSKGEQFF	TGTGCCAGCAGTCGCTACGGGGCAGGGTCAAAGGGTGAGCAGTTCTTC
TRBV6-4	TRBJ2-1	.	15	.	CASSDGTGTYNEQFF	TGTGCCAGCAGTGATGGGACTGGTACCTACAATGAGCAGTTCTTC
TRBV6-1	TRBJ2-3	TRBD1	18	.	CASSEQIPGQGVPDTQYF	TGTGCCAGCAGTGAGCAAATACCGGGACAGGGTGTTCCAGATACGCAGTATTTT
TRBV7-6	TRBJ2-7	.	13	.	CASSLSGRDEQYF	TGTGCCAGCAGCTTAAGCGGGCGAGACGAGCAGTACTTC
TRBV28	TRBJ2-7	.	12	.	CAGGRTTYEQYF	TGTGCCGGGGGACGCACTACCTACGAGCAGTACTTC